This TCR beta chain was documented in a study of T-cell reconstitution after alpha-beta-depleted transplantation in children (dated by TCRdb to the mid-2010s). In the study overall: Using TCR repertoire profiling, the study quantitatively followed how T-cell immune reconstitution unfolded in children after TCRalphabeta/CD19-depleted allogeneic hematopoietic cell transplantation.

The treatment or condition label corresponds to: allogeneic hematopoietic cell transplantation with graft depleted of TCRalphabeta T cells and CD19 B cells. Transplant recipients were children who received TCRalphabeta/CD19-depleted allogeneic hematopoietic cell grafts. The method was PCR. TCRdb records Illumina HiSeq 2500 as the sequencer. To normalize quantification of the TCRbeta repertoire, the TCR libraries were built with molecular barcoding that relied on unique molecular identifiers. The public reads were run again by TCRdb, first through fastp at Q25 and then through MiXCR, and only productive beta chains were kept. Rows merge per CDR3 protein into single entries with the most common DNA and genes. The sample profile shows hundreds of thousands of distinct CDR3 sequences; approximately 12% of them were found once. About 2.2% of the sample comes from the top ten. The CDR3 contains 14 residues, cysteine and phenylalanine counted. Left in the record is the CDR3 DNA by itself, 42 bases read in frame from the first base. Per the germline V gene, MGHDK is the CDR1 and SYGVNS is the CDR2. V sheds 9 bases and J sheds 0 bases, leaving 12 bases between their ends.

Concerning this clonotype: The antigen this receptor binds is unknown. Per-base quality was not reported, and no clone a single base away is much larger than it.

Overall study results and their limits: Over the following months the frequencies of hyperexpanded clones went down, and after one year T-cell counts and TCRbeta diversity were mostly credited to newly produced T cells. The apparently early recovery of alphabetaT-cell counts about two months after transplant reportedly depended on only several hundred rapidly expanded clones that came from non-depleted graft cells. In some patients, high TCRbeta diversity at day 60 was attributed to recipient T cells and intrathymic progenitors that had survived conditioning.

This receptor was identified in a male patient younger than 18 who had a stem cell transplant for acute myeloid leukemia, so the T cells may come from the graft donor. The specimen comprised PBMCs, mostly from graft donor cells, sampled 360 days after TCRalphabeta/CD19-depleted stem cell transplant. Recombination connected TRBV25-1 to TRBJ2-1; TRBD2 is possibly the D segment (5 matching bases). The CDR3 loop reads CARKRIVSYNEQFF. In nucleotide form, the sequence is TGTGCCAGGAAGCGGATAGTCTCCTACAATGAGCAGTTCTTC.